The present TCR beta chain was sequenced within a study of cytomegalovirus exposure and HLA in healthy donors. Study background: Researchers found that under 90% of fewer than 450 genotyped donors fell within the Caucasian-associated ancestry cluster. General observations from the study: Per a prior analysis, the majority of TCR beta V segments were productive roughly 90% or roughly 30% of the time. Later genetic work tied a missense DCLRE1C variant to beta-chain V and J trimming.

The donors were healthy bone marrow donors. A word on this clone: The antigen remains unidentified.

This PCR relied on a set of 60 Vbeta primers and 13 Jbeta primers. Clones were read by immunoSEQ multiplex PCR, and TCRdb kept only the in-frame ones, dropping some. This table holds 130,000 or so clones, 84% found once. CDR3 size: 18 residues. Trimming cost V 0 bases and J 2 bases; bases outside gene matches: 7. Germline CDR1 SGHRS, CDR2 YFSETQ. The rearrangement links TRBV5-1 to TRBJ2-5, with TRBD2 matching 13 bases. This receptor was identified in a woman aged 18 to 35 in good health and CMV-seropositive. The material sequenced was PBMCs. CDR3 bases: TGCGCCAGCAGCTTGGGCAAATCACTAGCGGGGGGGCAAGAGACCCAGTACTTC. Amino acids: CASSLGKSLAGGQETQYF. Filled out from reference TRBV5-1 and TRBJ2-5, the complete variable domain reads KAGVTQTPRYLIKTRGQQVTLSCSPISGHRSVSWYQQTPGQGLQFLFEYFSETQRNKGNFPGRFSGRQFSNSRSEMNVSTLELGDSALYLCASSLGKSLAGGQETQYFGPGTRLLVL.